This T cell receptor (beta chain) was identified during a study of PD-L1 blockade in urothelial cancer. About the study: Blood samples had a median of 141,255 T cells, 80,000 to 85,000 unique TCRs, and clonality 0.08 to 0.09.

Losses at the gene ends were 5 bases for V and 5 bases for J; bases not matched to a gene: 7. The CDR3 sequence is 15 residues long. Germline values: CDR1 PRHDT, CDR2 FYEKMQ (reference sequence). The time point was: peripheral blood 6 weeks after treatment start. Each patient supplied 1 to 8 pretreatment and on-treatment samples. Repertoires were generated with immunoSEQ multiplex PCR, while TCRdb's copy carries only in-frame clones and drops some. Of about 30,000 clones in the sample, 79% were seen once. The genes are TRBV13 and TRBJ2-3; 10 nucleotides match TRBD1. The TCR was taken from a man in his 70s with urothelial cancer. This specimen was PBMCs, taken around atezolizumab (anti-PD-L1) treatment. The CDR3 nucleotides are TGTGCCAGCAGCAGGGGACAGGGGACAATAGATACGCAGTATTTT. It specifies CASSRGQGTIDTQYF.